This TCR beta chain was captured by sequencing in a study of blood T cell repertoires in COVID-19 (dated by TCRdb to the early 2020s). General notes on the study: Samples covering the acute and convalescent phases of COVID-19 were provided by collaborators in the United States, Italy and Spain. The material from the prospective study consisted of cDNA or gDNA derived from T cells, B-cell-depleted T cells, or PBMCs. Deeply sampled blood TCRbeta repertoires from subjects exposed to, actively infected with, or recovered from COVID-19 were included in the dataset. The repertoires were released in a freely available public database intended as a resource for research on the immune response to SARS-CoV-2. Samples came from the ongoing ImmuneRACE study (first 160 participants) plus 1,254 subjects from 6 global collaborators. A de-identified subject ID, COVID-19 status, age in years and sex were almost always included in the sample metadata. Where available, HLA class I and class II types were obtained from metadata supplied by the sample provider rather than from assay-based typing.

Paper-wide results and their limitations: The amount of clinical and demographic metadata varied by source and participant and was provided uncurated.

To note about this clone: Its specific antigen is unknown. One base away there is no much larger clone; base qualities are not given.

The immunoSEQ Assay, a bias-controlled multiplex PCR, was used to amplify TCRbeta CDR3 regions from genomic DNA. The authors' pipeline ran thus. Within the assay, amplification of reference gene primers was used to estimate how many nucleated cells each sample contained. To quantify the absolute abundance of each unique TCRbeta CDR3 rearrangement, sequence reads were collapsed and filtered. For each sample, productive Simpson clonality was calculated as the square root of Simpson's diversity index across productive rearrangements. The table was pulled from immuneACCESS by TCRdb, which kept in-frame rearrangements only. Such tables lose some clones; where checked, under half of the loss comes from unresolved V genes, and the rest has no known cause. V, J and clone size are those of that table, while D and trimming were read from the DNA. The sample table holds around 370,000 clones, of which about 87% were seen once. The ten largest clones capture roughly 6% of the sample.

One collaborating source in Seattle enrolled patients while the patients were actively infected and followed the patients over time throughout the course of disease. Whole blood was collected in K2EDTA tubes by collaborating institutions according to the institutions' own protocols. For TCRbeta analysis, collaborator samples were shipped as frozen whole blood, as isolated PBMCs, or as DNA extracted from either sample type. The sample taken for sequencing was peripheral blood. This TCR came from a woman between 45 and 60 years old with COVID-19, enrolled during active disease.

The CDR3 is CASSMGGQKETQYF. The DNA sequence is given as TGTGCCAGTAGTATGGGGGGACAGAAAGAGACCCAGTACTTC. The chain is assembled from TRBV19 and TRBJ2-5; TRBD1 is possibly the D segment (7 matching bases). V is cut by 3 bases and J by 3 bases, and the space between the germline ends is 11 bases. From a lookup of the germline V gene (reference sequence), CDR1 and CDR2 are LNHDA and SQIVND. The CDR3 spans 14 residues, from the cysteine through the phenylalanine. The entry retains the CDR3 DNA only, 42 bases that are in frame from base 1.